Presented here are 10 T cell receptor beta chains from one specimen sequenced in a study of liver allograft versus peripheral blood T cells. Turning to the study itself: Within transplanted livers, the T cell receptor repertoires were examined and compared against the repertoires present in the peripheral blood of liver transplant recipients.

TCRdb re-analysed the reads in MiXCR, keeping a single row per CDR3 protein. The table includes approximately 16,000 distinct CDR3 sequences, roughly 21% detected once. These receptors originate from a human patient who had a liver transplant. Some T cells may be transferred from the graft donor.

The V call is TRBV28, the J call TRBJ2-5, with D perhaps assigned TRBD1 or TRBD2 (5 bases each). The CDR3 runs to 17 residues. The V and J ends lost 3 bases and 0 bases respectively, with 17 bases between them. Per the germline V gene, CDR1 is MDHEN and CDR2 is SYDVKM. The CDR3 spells CASSLSGAGRDQETQYF. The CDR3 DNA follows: TGTGCCAGCAGTTTGTCCGGAGCAGGGCGGGACCAAGAGACCCAGTACTTC. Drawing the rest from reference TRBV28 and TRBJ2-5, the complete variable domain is DVKVTQSSRYLVKRTGEKVFLECVQDMDHENMFWYRQDPGLGLRLIYFSYDVKMKEKGDIPEGYSVSREKKERFSLILESASTNQTSMYLCASSLSGAGRDQETQYFGPGTRLLVL.

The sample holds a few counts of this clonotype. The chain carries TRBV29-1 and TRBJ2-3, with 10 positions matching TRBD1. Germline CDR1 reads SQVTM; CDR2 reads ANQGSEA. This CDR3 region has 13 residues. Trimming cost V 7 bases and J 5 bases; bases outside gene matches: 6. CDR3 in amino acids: CSAPGQGIDTQYF. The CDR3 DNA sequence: TGCAGCGCCCCGGGACAGGGGATAGATACGCAGTATTTT.

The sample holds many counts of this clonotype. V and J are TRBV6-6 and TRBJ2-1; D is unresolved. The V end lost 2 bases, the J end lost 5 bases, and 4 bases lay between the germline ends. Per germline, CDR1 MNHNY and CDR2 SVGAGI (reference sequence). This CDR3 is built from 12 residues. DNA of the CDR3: TGTGCCAGCAGTTACAGTCACAATGAGCAGTTCTTC. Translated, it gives CASSYSHNEQFF.

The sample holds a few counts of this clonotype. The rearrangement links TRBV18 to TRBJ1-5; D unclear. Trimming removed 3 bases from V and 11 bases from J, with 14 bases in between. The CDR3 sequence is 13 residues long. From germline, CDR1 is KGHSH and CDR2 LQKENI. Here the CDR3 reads CASSPGIQEAQHF. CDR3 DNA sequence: TGTGCCAGCTCACCGGGGATTCAGGAGGCCCAGCATTTT.

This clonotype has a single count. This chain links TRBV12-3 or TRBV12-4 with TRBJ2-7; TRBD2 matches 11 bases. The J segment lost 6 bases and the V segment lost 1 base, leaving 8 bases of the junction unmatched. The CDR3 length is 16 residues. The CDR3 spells CASSLGTSGLLGEQYF. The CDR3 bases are TGTGCCAGCAGTTTAGGGACTAGCGGGTTGCTAGGCGAGCAGTACTTC.

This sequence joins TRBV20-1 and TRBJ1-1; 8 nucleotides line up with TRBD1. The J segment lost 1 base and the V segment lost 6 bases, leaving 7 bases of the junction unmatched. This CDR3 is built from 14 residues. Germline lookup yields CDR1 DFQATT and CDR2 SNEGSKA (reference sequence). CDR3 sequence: CSASRDRPNTEAFF. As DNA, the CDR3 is TGCAGTGCCAGTCGGGACAGGCCGAACACTGAAGCTTTCTTT.

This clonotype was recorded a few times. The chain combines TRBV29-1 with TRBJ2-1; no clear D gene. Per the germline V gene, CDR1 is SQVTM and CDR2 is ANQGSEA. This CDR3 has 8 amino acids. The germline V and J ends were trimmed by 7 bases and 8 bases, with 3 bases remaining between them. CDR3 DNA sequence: TGCAGCGCGGATGAGCAGTTCTTC. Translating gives CSADEQFF.

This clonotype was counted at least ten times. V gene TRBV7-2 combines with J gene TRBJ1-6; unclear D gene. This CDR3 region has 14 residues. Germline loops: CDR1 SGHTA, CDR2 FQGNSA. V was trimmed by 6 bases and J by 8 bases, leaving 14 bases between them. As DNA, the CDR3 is TGTGCCAGCAGGAAAATGGACGGCGATTCACCCCTCCACTTT. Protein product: CASRKMDGDSPLHF.

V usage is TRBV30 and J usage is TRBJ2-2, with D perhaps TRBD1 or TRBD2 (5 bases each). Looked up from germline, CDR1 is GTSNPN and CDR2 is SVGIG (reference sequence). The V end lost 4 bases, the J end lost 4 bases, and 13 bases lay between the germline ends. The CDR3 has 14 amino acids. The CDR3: CAWNQGVLTGELFF. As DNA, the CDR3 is TGTGCCTGGAATCAGGGAGTACTCACCGGGGAGCTGTTTTTT.

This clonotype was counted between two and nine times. This chain's CDR3 is CASSAGQVGAEAFF. The CDR3, as DNA: TGTGCCAGCTCAGCGGGACAGGTCGGGGCTGAAGCTTTCTTT. The rearrangement links TRBV18 to TRBJ1-1, with 8 nucleotides matching TRBD1. The V and J ends lost 5 bases and 6 bases, in that order; junction bases with no gene match: 8. Germline V gene data show CDR1 as KGHSH and CDR2 as LQKENI. This CDR3 spans 14 amino acids.